This T cell receptor beta chain was sequenced in a study of T cell responses to AZD1222 COVID-19 vaccine. Germline values: CDR1 SGHNT, CDR2 YYREEE (reference sequence). Unmatched junction bases numbered 4, after V lost 0 bases and J lost 6 bases. This CDR3 contains 16 residues. Concerning this clone: Its antigen is currently unknown.

Whole-study findings and limits: Baseline antibody screening turned up just six or seven seropositive AZD1222 recipients.

TCRdb keeps only in-frame clones here, not all; method: immunoSEQ multiplex PCR. The table records roughly 90,000 clones, around nine tenths of them present only once. Material: peripheral blood, obtained on day 0 of MenACWY control vaccination. The chain has TRBV5-4 and TRBJ2-5; 14 bases agree with TRBD2. The clonotype was recovered from an adult in good health. CDR3 coding DNA: TGTGCCAGCAGCTTGGTGACTAGCGGGAGGGGAAAGACCCAGTACTTC. Translating it yields CASSLVTSGRGKTQYF.